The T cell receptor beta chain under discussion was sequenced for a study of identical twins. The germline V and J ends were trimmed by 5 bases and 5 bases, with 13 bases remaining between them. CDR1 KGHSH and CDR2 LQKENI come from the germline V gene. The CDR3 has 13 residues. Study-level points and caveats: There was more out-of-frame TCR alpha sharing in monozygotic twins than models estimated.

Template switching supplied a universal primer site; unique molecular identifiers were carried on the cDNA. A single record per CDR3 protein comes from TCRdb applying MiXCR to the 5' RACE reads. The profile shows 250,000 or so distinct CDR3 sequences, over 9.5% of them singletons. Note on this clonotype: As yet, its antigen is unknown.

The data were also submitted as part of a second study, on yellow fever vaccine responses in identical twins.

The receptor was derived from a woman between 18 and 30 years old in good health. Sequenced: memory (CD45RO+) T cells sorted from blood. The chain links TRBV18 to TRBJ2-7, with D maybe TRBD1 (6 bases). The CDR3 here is CASSVRQADEQYF. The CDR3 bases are TGTGCCAGCTCAGTGCGACAGGCCGACGAGCAGTACTTC.